Listed below are T cell receptor beta chains from one sample, sequenced in a study of shared clonotypes between healthy human individuals. TCRdb keeps only in-frame clones here, not all; method: immunoSEQ multiplex PCR. The repertoire holds 800,000 to 950,000 clones, about 97% seen once, with over 0.2% in the top ten. The specimen was naive CD8+ T cells sorted from blood. The source is a man aged 30 to 39 in good health. CDR3s include the opening cysteine and the closing phenylalanine or tryptophan. A D gene is named only where the DNA matches it firmly. Part of the rows lack a size; the others show once, few, many or a class for expanded clones.

CDR3 protein | CDR3 DNA | D gene | clone size | J gene | V gene
CASSSFTGTIYNEQFF | TGTGCCAGCAGCTCCTTCACAGGGACCATATACAATGAGCAGTTCTTC | . | . | TRBJ2-1 | TRBV7-9
CASSLGRASYEQYF | TGTGCCAGCAGTTTAGGCCGGGCCTCCTACGAGCAGTACTTC | . | . | TRBJ2-7 | TRBV27
CASSLGSRGLSSHEQYF | TGTGCCAGCAGCTTAGGTTCCAGGGGGCTTTCATCCCACGAGCAGTACTTC | TRBD1 | once | TRBJ2-7 | TRBV11-2
CASSLGSLAGEQFF | TGTGCCAGCAGCTTGGGATCACTAGCGGGAGAGCAGTTCTTC | TRBD2 | . | TRBJ2-1 | TRBV5-8
CATSRGRVSTDTQYF | TGTGCCACCAGCAGAGGCAGGGTCTCCACAGATACGCAGTATTTT | . | . | TRBJ2-3 | TRBV15
CASTNSPGQGLTGELFF | TGTGCCAGCACCAATTCTCCGGGACAGGGGTTGACCGGGGAGCTGTTTTTT | TRBD1 | once | TRBJ2-2 | TRBV27
CASSPSEGSDTQYF | TGTGCCAGCAGCCCCTCGGAGGGCTCAGATACGCAGTATTTT | . | . | TRBJ2-3 | TRBV13
CASSLGVASGRKSSYNEQFF | TGTGCCAGCAGCTTGGGAGTGGCTAGCGGGAGGAAGAGCTCCTACAATGAGCAGTTCTTC | TRBD2 | . | TRBJ2-1 | TRBV5-4
CASSRLAGSGADTQYF | TGTGCCAGCAGCCGACTAGCGGGGAGCGGGGCAGATACGCAGTATTTT | TRBD2 | once | TRBJ2-3 | TRBV14
CASSLDRVGYEQYF | TGCGCCAGCAGCTTGGACAGGGTCGGCTACGAGCAGTACTTC | . | . | TRBJ2-7 | TRBV5-1
CASSTRTGPYEQYF | TGTGCCAGCAGCACGCGGACAGGACCCTACGAGCAGTACTTC | TRBD1 | . | TRBJ2-7 | TRBV9